This T cell receptor (beta chain) was sequenced for a study of tumor-infiltrating lymphocytes in primary liver carcinoma. This clonotype came up a few times. Between the trimmed V and J ends, which lost 3 bases and 1 base, there was a span of 6 bases. The CDR3 has 13 residues. Alongside blood RNA obtained from unsorted whole blood, germline DNA was also extracted. Making TCR beta cDNA involved approximately 520 ng total RNA and a constant-region primer. Amplification in three nested multiplex PCR rounds with slightly modified ARM-PCR gave rise to TCR beta libraries. The first two PCR rounds used TRBV1-TRBV30 primers with a Cbeta primer, around 10 cycles each. TCRdb called the multiplex PCR reads again in MiXCR, with one record for every CDR3 protein. The repertoire holds some 180,000 distinct CDR3 sequences, 60% seen once, with approximately 65% in the top ten.

The gene calls are TRBV12-3 or TRBV12-4 and TRBJ1-1; D not resolved. The material sequenced was peripheral blood. The receptor was derived from a man aged 35-49 years with primary liver carcinoma and hepatitis B virus infection. The CDR3, as DNA: TGTGCCAGCAGTTTTGGCCAGAACACTGAAGCTTTCTTT. It is translated as CASSFGQNTEAFF.